This T cell receptor beta chain emerged from a study of shared clonotypes between healthy human individuals. Looking at the study overall: CD4 naive and memory got three plates each, CD8 naive two, CD8 memory one.

Worth noting for this clone: Its antigen is undetermined.

Within Nashville, Tennessee resided all donors, each a Caucasian adult. From CD4+ cells came CD45RA+ naive and CD45RA-negative memory subsets. The V and J ends lost 10 bases and 4 bases respectively, with 7 bases between them. From germline, CDR1 is MDHEN and CDR2 SYDVKM. This CDR3 has 10 residues. Measured with immunoSEQ multiplex PCR; TCRdb has only the in-frame clones, and not every one. The data show 900,000 to 1,200,000 clones, approximately 78% seen once. Study-wide results and caveats: Non-shared clonotypes showed lower generation probabilities than clonotypes common to all four donors.

The V call is TRBV28, the J call TRBJ1-2; D is perhaps TRBD1 (5 bases). The clonotype was recovered from a man younger than 35 in good health. Some clones in this sample may be carry-over from other donors' samples. Specimen: memory CD4+ T cells from PBMCs. The subset is: CD45RA-negative fraction. The CDR3 is CATGLYGYTF. The CDR3, as DNA: TGTGCCACGGGGCTCTATGGCTACACCTTC.